Included here is one T cell receptor (beta chain) sequence, with context. Its antigen is currently not known. These data come from a study of cytomegalovirus exposure and HLA in healthy donors (dated by TCRdb to between 2016 and 2019). Regarding the complete study: An earlier analysis of some 600 of the donors reported roughly 300 Gb of sequence data and 95 million to 140 million unique TCR beta sequences obtained from approximately 180 million T cells. Roughly 300 gigabases of sequencing data and some 85 million unique TCR sequences were included in an early release covering roughly 600 HLA-typed donors. Of the roughly 400 genotyped donors, 65% to 90% fell in the genetic ancestry cluster associated with self-reported Caucasian donors. The aim of the study was to test whether cataloging public T cell receptors could identify signatures of past pathogen exposure. The T cell repertoires of 666 subjects were profiled by immunosequencing and related to cytomegalovirus serostatus. In addition to the first cohort of 650 to 750 subjects, a separate validation cohort of 130 or so different subjects was used. To predict cytomegalovirus infection status, the study brought together high-throughput TCR immunosequencing, statistical association of individual TCRs with disease status, and machine learning. A later analysis re-analyzed previously published TCR beta repertoires from roughly 600 donors and added high-resolution HLA genotyping to study TCR occurrence patterns. Rather than using new phenotypic data, the later analysis identified candidate immune exposures from TCR beta sequences and from how often those sequences occurred across donors. An earlier analysis of 587 of the donors used high-throughput TCR beta sequencing to judge whether each TCR beta V gene segment behaved as functional or pseudogenic. Donor age, sex, ethnicity and CMV serostatus were compiled together with the repertoire data. In a later genetic analysis, genome-wide SNP genotypes for about three fifths of the 666 donors were used, and that subset was treated as a discovery cohort. All discovery cohort repertoires had been generated using a single sequencing platform. Both class I and class II loci were covered by HLA typing, at four-digit resolution. The number of donors typed differed by locus, with roughly 620-630 for A, B, C, DRB1 and DQB1, over 500 for DQA1, 600 to 610 for DPA1, and some 440 for DPB1. About five DR-DQ haplotypes were treated as single units for association and clustering because of strong linkage in the cohort. Across roughly 420 genotyped donors of the cohort, an average of about 240,000 unique TCR beta nucleotide sequences per donor were sequenced, and approximately 17% of those sequences were non-productive. General study outcomes and caveats: Compared with equally common non-associated chains, HLA-associated TCR beta chains in a later analysis were more clonally expanded and had lower generation probabilities. Compared with the approximately 670-donor mean, donors in an Asian-associated ancestry cluster had fewer N-insertions in productive TCRs, according to a later genetic analysis. Because some donors lacked HLA typing at each locus, the association tests relied only on the typed subset. Only TCR beta chains were sequenced in this cohort, and the absence of alpha or paired-chain data limited detectable features. CMV serostatus was the only immune exposure information available for the cohort. In vitro tests confirmed that a few of the cytomegalovirus-associated TCR beta chains recognize cytomegalovirus antigens. A further reported finding was that TCR beta sequences accurately predicted the HLA-A and HLA-B alleles for most subjects in the first cohort. Correlated functional status among segregating V segments might reflect linkage disequilibrium, but an unknown experimental factor could not be ruled out. Cytomegalovirus status was reported to be diagnosed by the classifier with high specificity and sensitivity in both the original and validation cohorts. The sequencing pipeline was judged likely to have produced a cluster of highly shared sequence variants as a technical artifact. A later genetic analysis associated a missense DCLRE1C variant with V-gene and J-gene trimming of TCR beta chains, and an independent cohort replicated the association. A later analysis associated about 17,000 TCR beta sequences with specific HLA alleles at a false discovery rate of 0.05. Most CMV-associated TCR beta chains appeared to be HLA-restricted in a later analysis, and the HLA associations seemed to be driven largely by CMV exposure. Because counts were too low, about 18 rarely observed V segments, including chromosome 9 orphons, were left out of the earlier analysis of 587 of the donors. In a later analysis, several top co-occurrence clusters were reported to appear linked to parvovirus B19, influenza, CMV and Epstein-Barr virus. In an earlier analysis of approximately 590 of the donors, most TCR beta V segments appeared in productive rearrangements about 87% or about 30% of the time, broadly matching IMGT annotations. While some public TCRs were present in many individuals, most TCR sequences turned up only very rarely across donors. The presence/absence analyses assumed that sequencing depth was roughly uniform across donors, and that assumption may not be true. According to a later analysis, TCR association rates differed among HLA loci, with DRB1 alleles showing the most associated TCRs and HLA-C alleles showing the fewest. Some IMGT-functional V segments, including TRBV6-2 and TRBV6-3, could not be distinguished by the 87-base-pair reads and were therefore excluded. In the study, 150 to 200 TCR beta chains were listed as associated with cytomegalovirus. Strong co-occurrence of HLA alleles, especially DR and DQ, made assigning TCR associations to individual alleles difficult. It was suggested by the authors that the approach could potentially be generalized to other disease states and immunological phenotypes.

The cohort was made up of about 610 healthy bone marrow donors. At the time of sampling, all cohort members were nominally healthy, though unrecorded immune exposures were likely present. The donor was CMV seropositive and belonged to the group of 250 to 300 seropositive cohort members. Every donor gave a peripheral blood sample, and the peripheral blood mononuclear cells from that sample were used for TCR beta sequencing. Genomic DNA extraction from the blood cell samples was performed with the Qiagen DNeasy Blood Extraction Kit. Library method: the immunoSEQ multiplex PCR assay. The multiplex PCR relied on a mix of 60 forward primers for TCR Vbeta segments and 13 reverse primers for TCR Jbeta segments. Amplification of the CDR3 region of rearranged TCR beta genes was performed with a multiplex PCR assay on genomic DNA. On the Illumina HiSeq System, the amplified TCR beta libraries were sequenced as 87-base-pair reads. Concerning the study's data processing: Across the roughly 700 repertoires, a later analysis counted some 80 million unique TCR beta chains, 9 million to 14 million of which were shared by at least two donors. To remove PCR and sequencing errors, raw reads were error-corrected and collapsed into unique sequences using a nearest-neighbor algorithm that merged closely related sequences. V, D and J gene segments were assigned by aligning CDR3 sequences to IMGT reference sequences. For a sequence to be retained, a match of at least six nucleotides was required to both a V gene segment and a J gene segment. Rearrangements were classified as productive when the CDR3 lacked stop codons and remained in frame with V and J, and all other rearrangements were classified as non-productive. Following IMGT convention, CDR3 was defined as the stretch from the second conserved V-encoded cysteine to the conserved J-encoded phenylalanine. Sequences without an unambiguous match to a single V gene segment were excluded from the earlier analysis of 500 to 700 of the donors. In an earlier analysis of 500 to 750 of the donors, V segments were called functional above 56.7% productive rearrangements and were called segregating when the between-donor standard deviation exceeded 5%. To diagnose cytomegalovirus status from the catalog of TCR beta chain sequences, a statistical classification framework was built. V and J gene assignment, in a later analysis, came from comparing TCR nucleotide sequences with IMGT/GENE-DB human TR gene sequences. Using the TCRdist pipeline, a later analysis assigned CDR3 sequences along with most-parsimonious VDJ recombination scenarios. In a later analysis, every TCR beta chain was defined by the combination of its CDR3 amino acid sequence and its V-gene family, and reads without a unique V-gene family were dropped. A later analysis removed 500 to 600 highly shared, low-generation-probability nucleotide sequences to deal with suspected cross-contamination and a sequencing artifact. In a later analysis, a clonal expansion index was calculated for each public chain from normalized within-repertoire ranks of inferred template counts. Generation probabilities in a later analysis came from a VDJ recombination model fitted to out-of-frame rearrangements, and those results were checked against IGoR. A later analysis scored TCR-TCR, TCR-HLA and TCR-CMV co-occurrence with hypergeometric tests, applying a repertoire-size bias correction to TCR pairs. A later analysis estimated false discovery rates by permuting HLA or CMV assignments 20 times. In a later analysis, co-occurring TCRs were grouped using DBSCAN, with TCRdist sequence similarity added in when clustering inside HLA-allele-positive subsets. Co-occurrence clustering excluded repertoires with fewer than 30,000 or more than 120,000 public chains, plus five with anomalous nucleotide sharing. TCRdb took over this immuneACCESS table, retaining in-frame rearrangements with V and J assigned. Such tables are incomplete; in checked studies, under half of the missing clones stem from an unresolved V gene, and the remainder is unexplained. Clone size and the V and J calls come from that table; the DNA yielded D and trimming. Per the sample table, the count is approximately 52,000 clones. About 9.2% of the sample is in the top ten clones.

In the germline V gene, CDR1 corresponds to MDHEN and CDR2 to SYDVKM. The CDR3 goes from the cysteine to the phenylalanine over 15 residues. CDR3 DNA is the only sequence kept; it has 45 bases, read in frame from the first base. Germline trimming amounts to 6 bases on V and 7 bases on J, with 10 as the count of junction bases outside the gene matches. The chain is made from TRBV28 and TRBJ1-5, with TRBD1 matching 9 junction bases. Material for sequencing was PBMCs. The TCR was taken from a man in his forties or fifties in good health and CMV-seropositive. Here the CDR3 is given as CASRGQGIKGQPQHF. The sequence in DNA is TGTGCCAGCAGGGGACAGGGCATTAAAGGGCAGCCCCAGCATTTT.